Given below is one T cell receptor beta chain in context. This record comes from a study of blood T cell repertoires in COVID-19. Assay used: immunoSEQ multiplex PCR; TCRdb lists only in-frame clones, some missing. The data show about 320,000 clones, about 85% seen once. Trimming left V 1 base short and J 6 bases short, with 10 bases between. Germline V gene sequence: CDR1 MGHDK, CDR2 SYGVNS. The CDR3 length is 15 residues. This receptor was taken from a woman in her twenties or thirties who had been exposed to COVID-19. The sample consisted of PBMCs or T cells enriched from blood (not recorded which). The chain uses TRBV25-1 and TRBJ1-6, with unresolved D. CDR3 region: CASSEWKGANSPLHF. CDR3 bases: TGTGCCAGCAGTGAATGGAAAGGAGCTAATTCACCCCTCCACTTT.